This entry concerns a single T cell receptor beta chain. No antigen is known for it. The data derive from a study of T cell repertoires in cytomegalovirus infection. Study overall: Epitope selection comprised recently identified HLA-C-restricted CMV epitopes and well-studied HLA-B-restricted CMV epitopes. Both CMV infection and a matching HLA type were indicated by public TCR beta signatures. Study-wide results and limits: Identification of carriers of CMV plus the relevant HLA was performed using cumulative public TCR beta family frequency. CMV-specific TCR beta clonotypes restricted by HLA-C dominated the ex vivo response.

The V gene lost 0 bases and the J gene lost 3 bases, with 17 bases spanning the gap. CDR1 and CDR2 (germline): DFQATT, SNEGSKA (reference sequence). This CDR3 spans 16 amino acids. TCRdb independently ran MiXCR on the reads; one entry per CDR3 protein. This sample has 650,000 to 900,000 distinct CDR3 sequences, with under 35% found just once. This chain connects TRBV20-1 to TRBJ1-1, with D perhaps matching TRBD1 (5 bases). This specimen consisted of cultured CD8+ T cells from PBMCs, obtained from culture after CMV antigen stimulation. This clonotype was sampled from a human donor in good health (CMV status not recorded). Some clones in this sample may be carry-over from other donors' samples. The CDR3 DNA sequence: TGCAGTGCTAGAGAATTTGTCAGGGCTTGGGACACTGAAGCTTTCTTT. Its protein is CSAREFVRAWDTEAFF.